This T cell receptor (beta chain) was captured in a study of cytomegalovirus exposure and HLA in healthy donors. The wider study: Most donors, roughly 77% of some 400 genotyped, fell in the Caucasian-associated ancestry cluster. Overall study findings and caveats: By HLA locus, TCR association rates varied in a later analysis, with DRB1 showing the most and HLA-C the fewest.

In this sample, this clone turned up once. The antigen remains unidentified. The PCR made use of 60 Vbeta and 13 Jbeta primers. Method: immunoSEQ multiplex PCR; TCRdb's copy keeps in-frame clones and lacks some. The data show some 190,000 clones, more than 75% seen once. The length of the CDR3 is 15 residues. Germline-derived CDR1 and CDR2 are SEHNR and FQNEAQ (reference sequence). The V gene end was trimmed by 3 bases and the J gene end by 5 bases; junction bases not matched to a gene: 1. The clonotype was recovered from a man between 40 and 49 years old in good health and CMV-seronegative. Sequenced material: PBMCs. V gene TRBV7-9 combines with J gene TRBJ2-1, with 13 bases that match TRBD2. CDR3 in DNA: TGTGCCAGCAGCTTGGGGACTAGCGGGAACAATGAGCAGTTCTTC. Translating gives CASSLGTSGNNEQFF.